This T cell receptor beta chain was identified in a study of monozygotic twins with inflammatory bowel disease. Germline V CDR1 and CDR2: LGHNT, FRNRAP. The CDR3 totals 18 residues. Eight separate reactions for every sample produced the cDNA. TCRdb re-called the 5' RACE reads and gives one entry per CDR3 protein, without DNA. The sample totals over 200,000 distinct CDR3 sequences. The chain joins TRBV12-5 to TRBJ2-3; TCRdb lists TRBD1, though no DNA is available to test this call. This TCR derives from a human donor with ulcerative colitis or Crohn's disease, or a healthy co-twin of an affected twin (not recorded which). Sequencing was done on a sample of blood. The CDR3: CASGLVAFGDGGTDTQYF. The full variable domain, in which reference TRBV12-5 and TRBJ2-3 provide the parts outside the CDR3, is DARVTQTPRHKVTEMGQEVTMRCQPILGHNTVFWYRQTMMQGLELLAYFRNRAPLDDSGMPKDRFSAEMPDATLATLKIQPSEPRDSAVYFCASGLVAFGDGGTDTQYFGPGTRLTVL.